One and the same sample provided the 20 T cell receptor beta chains below, sequenced in a study of CD8 T cells in ankylosing spondylitis. From the 5' RACE reads, TCRdb called clonotypes with MiXCR, one entry per CDR3 protein. This table has 750,000 to 850,000 distinct CDR3 sequences, 10% to 15% appearing once. Whole-study findings and limits: A TCR beta motif made of roughly eight highly homologous variants seemed typical of ankylosing spondylitis blood.

What these receptors recognize is not known. The sequenced material came from blood, either unsorted or a sorted T cell fraction (not recorded which). Every receptor here comes from a male donor with ankylosing spondylitis.

This clonotype appeared a few times. In nucleotides, the CDR3 is TGCAGTGCTCCGAACAGGGAAACTAATCAGCCCCAGCATTTT. It yields the protein CSAPNRETNQPQHF. The chain employs TRBV20-1 and TRBJ1-5, with a possible D match to TRBD1 (6 bases). From germline, CDR1 is DFQATT and CDR2 SNEGSKA (reference sequence). V lost 5 bases and J 4 bases, leaving 15 bases between the germline ends. The CDR3 covers 14 residues.

CDR3 protein: CSATLAGVGETQYF. The CDR3 coding sequence is TGCAGTGCTACTTTAGCGGGAGTGGGAGAGACCCAGTACTTC. The genes are TRBV20-1 and TRBJ2-5; 9 positions match TRBD2. This CDR3 is 14 amino acids long. Looked up from germline, CDR1 is DFQATT and CDR2 is SNEGSKA (reference sequence). The junction had 7 bases not matched to a gene; V was cut back by 4 bases and J by 4 bases.

Only a few counts were recorded for this clonotype. The CDR3 nucleotides read TGCAGCGAAGGGACAGTTTATAACTATGGCTACACCTTC. As protein: CSEGTVYNYGYTF. This chain connects TRBV20-1 to TRBJ1-2; 7 nucleotides line up with TRBD1. The CDR3 has 13 amino acids. Per germline, CDR1 DFQATT and CDR2 SNEGSKA (reference sequence).

The chain has TRBV25-1 and TRBJ2-5, with unresolved D. This CDR3 contains 14 residues. Germline CDR1 MGHDK, CDR2 SYGVNS. Trimming took off 3 bases at V and 2 bases at J, with 10 bases between the two ends. CDR3 nucleotides: TGTGCCAGCAGTGAGGCCAAGATTCAAGAGACCCAGTACTTC. As protein: CASSEAKIQETQYF.

The chain has TRBV10-3 and TRBJ2-3; tentatively, D is TRBD2 (5 bases). Germline V gives CDR1 ENHRY, CDR2 SYGVKD. V was trimmed by 10 bases and J by 2 bases, leaving 13 bases between them. CDR3 length: 13 residues. The CDR3 DNA reads as TGTGCCACCAGCGGTCAAACCACAGATACGCAGTATTTT. This codes for CATSGQTTDTQYF.

This clonotype was counted only a few times. The chain couples TRBV2 to TRBJ2-5; D may be TRBD2 (5 bases). Germline loops: CDR1 SNHLY, CDR2 FYNNEI. The CDR3 extends over 16 amino acids. The V gene lost 6 bases and the J gene lost 2 bases, with 19 bases spanning the gap. CDR3 in DNA: TGTGCCAGCAGGGGGTGGCAGGAGGCTTTTCAAGAGACCCAGTACTTC. This sequence encodes CASRGWQEAFQETQYF.

The CDR3 DNA follows: TGCGCCAGCAGCTCTGGAGGAAAGACCCAAGAGACCCAGTACTTC. Protein sequence: CASSSGGKTQETQYF. The chain is built from TRBV5-1 and TRBJ2-5; D possibly corresponds to TRBD2 (5 bases). With 3 bases removed from V and 1 base from J, the gap between germline ends came to 13 bases. Germline values: CDR1 SGHRS, CDR2 YFSETQ. The CDR3 sequence is 15 residues long.

This clonotype occurred many times. The rearrangement joins TRBV20-1 to TRBJ2-7; TRBD2 matches 8 bases. The CDR3 is 12 amino acids. CDR1 and CDR2 (germline): DFQATT, SNEGSKA (reference sequence). V lost 4 bases and J lost 1; bases outside the gene matches: 0. The CDR3 DNA follows: TGCAGTGCTATAGCGGGATCCTACGAGCAGTACTTC. Its translation is CSAIAGSYEQYF.

This clonotype was seen ten or more times. This sequence joins TRBV15 and TRBJ1-1; no clear D. V lost 0 bases to trimming and J lost 10 bases, with 9 bases between them. This CDR3 has 12 amino acids. Germline CDR1 LNHNV, CDR2 YYDKDF (reference sequence). The CDR3 sequence: CATSRDRLGAFF. CDR3 bases: TGTGCCACCAGCAGAGATAGGTTGGGAGCTTTCTTT.

This clonotype was detected a few times. The V and J genes are TRBV12-3 or TRBV12-4 and TRBJ1-1, with unresolved D. This CDR3 comprises 11 residues. The V end lost 4 bases, the J end lost 6 bases, and 6 bases lay between the germline ends. DNA for the CDR3: TGTGCCAGCAGTTCTCTCGCTGAAGCTTTCTTT. It encodes CASSSLAEAFF.

J is TRBJ1-2 and V is TRBV9, with TRBD1 matching 7 bases. Germline CDR1 SGDLS, CDR2 YYNGEE. This CDR3 has 14 amino acids. V shed 7 bases, J shed 3 bases, and the junction held 9 bases outside the gene matches. The chain's CDR3 is CASQGQSGYYGYTF. As DNA, the CDR3 is TGTGCCAGCCAGGGACAGTCAGGATACTATGGCTACACCTTC.

A few counts support this clonotype. Written as DNA, the CDR3 is TGTGCCAGCTCACCTTTAGCGGGAGAGTTGTTCTTC. Translating gives CASSPLAGELFF. The chain employs TRBV18 and TRBJ2-1, with 9 bases matching TRBD2. V shed 3 bases and J 15 bases; nucleotides not matched to a gene: 6. Germline CDR1 and CDR2: KGHSH and LQKENI. The CDR3 sequence is 12 residues long.

This clonotype was detected ten times or more. This rearrangement joins TRBV20-1 to TRBJ1-4; 7 bases are a match to TRBD1. Germline CDR1 DFQATT, CDR2 SNEGSKA (reference sequence). The V and J ends lost 0 bases and 8 bases, in that order; junction bases with no gene match: 9. The CDR3 loop spans 15 amino acids. This CDR3 is CSARDPQGLGEKLFF. The CDR3 DNA sequence: TGCAGTGCTAGAGATCCACAGGGGTTAGGCGAAAAACTGTTTTTT.

The chain uses TRBV29-1 and TRBJ2-5, with D perhaps assigned TRBD1 or TRBD2 (6 bases each). CDR1 SQVTM and CDR2 ANQGSEA come from the germline V gene. CDR3 length: 12 residues. The V gene lost 2 bases and the J gene lost 4 bases, with 8 bases spanning the gap. In nucleotides, the CDR3 is TGCAGCGTTGAAAGGGGGGCAGAGACCCAGTACTTC. Amino acid sequence: CSVERGAETQYF.

The CDR3 is CASSQVVKVPPLHF. Here the CDR3 DNA reads TGCGCCAGCAGCCAAGTCGTAAAAGTTCCACCCCTCCACTTT. The V and J genes are TRBV4-3 and TRBJ1-6; the D is unclear. CDR1 and CDR2 (germline): LGHNA, YSLEER. CDR3 size: 14 residues. V was pared by 1 base and J by 11 bases, with 12 bases between.

V and J are TRBV6-5 and TRBJ1-1; D is uncertain. Germline CDR1 MNHEY, CDR2 SVGAGI. The CDR3 is made up of 11 amino acids. V was cut by 0 bases and J by 10 bases, with 6 bases left in between. CDR3 in amino acids: CASSYSSVAFF. CDR3 in DNA: TGTGCCAGCAGTTACTCCTCCGTAGCTTTCTTT.

The chain recombines TRBV4-3 with TRBJ2-1; possibly TRBD1 for D (5 bases). The germline CDR1 and CDR2 sequences are LGHNA and YSLEER. Deletions cut 2 bases from V and 6 bases from J, with 11 bases between. This CDR3 is built from 14 residues. DNA for the CDR3: TGCGCCAGCAGCCAATCTAACAGGCTCAATGAGCAGTTCTTC. This encodes CASSQSNRLNEQFF.

This clonotype has just a few counts. J is TRBJ2-3 and V is TRBV20-1; 10 nucleotides match TRBD2. Germline CDR1 DFQATT, CDR2 SNEGSKA (reference sequence). V lost 6 bases, J lost 4 bases, and 7 bases stayed unmatched. The CDR3 has 14 residues. The CDR3 reads CSAHLAGVADTQYF. DNA of the CDR3: TGCAGTGCCCACCTAGCGGGAGTAGCAGATACGCAGTATTTT.

This clonotype occurred a few times. The chain couples TRBV4-1 to TRBJ1-5, with D unclear. The CDR3 totals 15 residues. Trimming left V 0 bases short and J 5 bases short, with 11 bases between. Germline CDR1 MGHRA, CDR2 YSYEKL. Here the CDR3 DNA reads TGCGCCAGCAGCCAAGATCGAAGGGAATATCAGCCCCAGCATTTT. As protein: CASSQDRREYQPQHF.

The chain links TRBV27 to TRBJ2-7, with unresolved D. The V gene lost 5 bases and the J gene lost 4 bases, with 21 bases spanning the gap. Germline V CDR1 and CDR2: MNHEY, SMNVEV (reference sequence). The length of the CDR3 is 16 residues. The CDR3 region is CASSPSWRRVIYEQYF. The CDR3 DNA sequence: TGTGCCAGCAGTCCCTCGTGGCGACGAGTGATTTACGAGCAGTACTTC.